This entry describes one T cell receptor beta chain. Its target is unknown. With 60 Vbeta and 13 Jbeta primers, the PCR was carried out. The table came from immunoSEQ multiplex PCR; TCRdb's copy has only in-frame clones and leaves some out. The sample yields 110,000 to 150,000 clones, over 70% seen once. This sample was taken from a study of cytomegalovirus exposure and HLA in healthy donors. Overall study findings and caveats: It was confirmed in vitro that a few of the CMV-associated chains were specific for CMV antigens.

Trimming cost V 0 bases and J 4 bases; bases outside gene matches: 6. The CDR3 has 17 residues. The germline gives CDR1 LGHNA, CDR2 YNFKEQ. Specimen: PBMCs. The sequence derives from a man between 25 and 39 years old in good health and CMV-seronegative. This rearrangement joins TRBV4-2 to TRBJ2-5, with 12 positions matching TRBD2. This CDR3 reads CASSQDSASGRGETQYF. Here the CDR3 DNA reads TGTGCCAGCAGCCAAGATTCGGCTAGCGGGAGGGGAGAGACCCAGTACTTC.